This TCR beta chain was identified during a study of breast tumors, draining lymph nodes, adjacent tissues. Study results and limitations: Tumor TCR diversity was below lymph nodes but above nontumor tissue. Most tumor T cells seemingly derive from lymph node, then expand in tumor.

CDR1 and CDR2 (germline): SGHTA, FQGNSA. The CDR3 is 16 amino acids. The V and J ends lost 5 bases and 3 bases respectively, with 17 bases between them. Each CDR3 protein gets one entry after TCRdb re-called the multiplex PCR reads with MiXCR. This sample has about 35,000 distinct CDR3 sequences, with roughly 32% found just once. At least ten counts were recorded for this clonotype. The antigen remains undetermined. The chain recombines TRBV7-2 with TRBJ2-1; no firm D call. This sequence was found in a female donor with breast cancer. Some clones in this sample may be carry-over from other donors' samples. The sample consisted of breast tumor tissue. This CDR3 reads CASSPGLRGFYNEQFF. CDR3 nucleotide sequence: TGTGCCAGCAGCCCCGGTCTTAGAGGCTTCTACAATGAGCAGTTCTTC.